This TCR beta chain was sequenced for a study of cytotoxic CD8 clonotypes in ibrutinib-treated CLL. Study-wide context: Across the patients, roughly 10 were relapsed/refractory, roughly 14 treatment-naive and roughly 17 IGHV unmutated. Once treatment had gone on for a median of approximately 11 months, range 6 to 36, response samples were drawn. There were, on average, over 250,000 productive templates and approximately 94,000 productive rearrangements per sample.

This CDR3 comprises 14 residues. Germline CDR1 reads ENHRY; CDR2 reads SYGVKD. Trimming took off 0 bases at V and 2 bases at J, with 8 bases between the two ends. TCRdb's table, derived via immunoSEQ multiplex PCR, lists solely in-frame clones and lacks some. The sample carries hundreds of thousands of clones, roughly 80% recorded once. This clone was counted only a few times. The sample in question was PBMCs, obtained before ibrutinib treatment. This sequence originates from a human donor with chronic lymphocytic leukemia. The V gene is TRBV10-3, the J gene TRBJ2-7; D possibly corresponds to TRBD2 (5 bases). CDR3 sequence reads: CAISESDYTYEQYF. CDR3 sequence (DNA): TGTGCCATCAGTGAGTCTGACTATACCTACGAGCAGTACTTC.